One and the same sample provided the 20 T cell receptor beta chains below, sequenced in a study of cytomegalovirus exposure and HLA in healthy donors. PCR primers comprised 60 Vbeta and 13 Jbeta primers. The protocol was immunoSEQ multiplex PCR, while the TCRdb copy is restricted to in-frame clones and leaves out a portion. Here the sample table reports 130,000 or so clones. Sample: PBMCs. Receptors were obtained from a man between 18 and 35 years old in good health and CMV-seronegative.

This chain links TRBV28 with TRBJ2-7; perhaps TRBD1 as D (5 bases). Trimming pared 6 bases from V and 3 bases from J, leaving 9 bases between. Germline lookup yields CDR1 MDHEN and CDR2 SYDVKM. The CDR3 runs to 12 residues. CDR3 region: CASRSTGYEQYF. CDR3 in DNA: TGTGCCAGCAGATCTACAGGCTACGAGCAGTACTTC.

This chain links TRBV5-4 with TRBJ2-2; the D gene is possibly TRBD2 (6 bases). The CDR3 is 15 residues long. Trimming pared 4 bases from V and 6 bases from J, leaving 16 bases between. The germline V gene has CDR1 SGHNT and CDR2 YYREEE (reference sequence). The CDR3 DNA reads TGTGCCAGCAGCAACAATGGGGAGGTCCCCGGGGAGCTGTTTTTT. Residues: CASSNNGEVPGELFF.

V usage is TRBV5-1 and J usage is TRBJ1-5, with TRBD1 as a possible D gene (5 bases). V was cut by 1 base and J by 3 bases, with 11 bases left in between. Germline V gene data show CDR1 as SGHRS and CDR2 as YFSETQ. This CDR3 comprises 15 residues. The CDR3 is CASSLYGADNQPQHF. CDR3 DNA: TGCGCCAGCAGCTTGTATGGGGCAGACAATCAGCCCCAGCATTTT.

CDR3 coding DNA: TGTGCCAGCAGCTCGGGACAGGGCGGCAATCAGCCCCAGCATTTT. This encodes CASSSGQGGNQPQHF. The V and J genes are TRBV7-9 and TRBJ1-5; 9 bases map to TRBD1. V lost 4 bases to trimming and J lost 2 bases; unmatched junction nucleotides: 3. The CDR3 covers 15 residues. From germline, CDR1 is SEHNR and CDR2 FQNEAQ (reference sequence).

The DNA of the CDR3 is TGTGCCAGCAGCTTAGTAGGTGGGGCTCAAGAGACCCAGTACTTC. It encodes CASSLVGGAQETQYF. V gene TRBV7-6 combines with J gene TRBJ2-5; weak D call: TRBD1 (5 bases). CDR3 length: 15 residues. Trimming pared 1 base from V and 2 bases from J, leaving 11 bases between. CDR1 and CDR2 (germline): SGHVS, FNYEAQ. Full variable domain (missing parts from reference TRBV7-6 and TRBJ2-5): GAGVSQSPRYKVTKRGQDVALRCDPISGHVSLYWYRQALGQGPEFLTYFNYEAQQDKSGLPNDRFSAERPEGSISTLTIQRTEQRDSAMYRCASSLVGGAQETQYFGPGTRLLVL.

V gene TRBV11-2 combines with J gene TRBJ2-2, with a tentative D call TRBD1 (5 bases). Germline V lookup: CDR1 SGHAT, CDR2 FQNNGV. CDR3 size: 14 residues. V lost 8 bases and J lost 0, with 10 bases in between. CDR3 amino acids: CASGHRTNTGELFF. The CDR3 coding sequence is TGTGCCAGCGGACACAGAACGAACACCGGGGAGCTGTTTTTT.

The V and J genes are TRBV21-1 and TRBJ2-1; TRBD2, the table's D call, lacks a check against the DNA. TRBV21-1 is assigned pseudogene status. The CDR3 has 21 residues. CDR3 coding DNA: TGTGCCAGCAGCAAAGGTACACCGGGACTAGCGGGAGGACTTTCCTACAATGAGCAGTTCTTC. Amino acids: CASSKGTPGLAGGLSYNEQFF.

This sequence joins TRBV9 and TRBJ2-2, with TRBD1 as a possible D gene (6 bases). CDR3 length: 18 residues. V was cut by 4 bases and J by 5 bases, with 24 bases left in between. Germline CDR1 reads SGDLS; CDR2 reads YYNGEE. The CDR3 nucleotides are TGTGCCAGCAGCCCTTGGGCCAACGCGGGTACAGGGACCGGGGAGCTGTTTTTT. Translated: CASSPWANAGTGTGELFF.

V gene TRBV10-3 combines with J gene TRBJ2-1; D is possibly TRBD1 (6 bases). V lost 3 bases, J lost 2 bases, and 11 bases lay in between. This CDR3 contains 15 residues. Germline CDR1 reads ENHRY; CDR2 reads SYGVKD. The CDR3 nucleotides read TGTGCCATCAGTGATTTTGGGACAACCTACAATGAGCAGTTCTTC. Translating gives CAISDFGTTYNEQFF.

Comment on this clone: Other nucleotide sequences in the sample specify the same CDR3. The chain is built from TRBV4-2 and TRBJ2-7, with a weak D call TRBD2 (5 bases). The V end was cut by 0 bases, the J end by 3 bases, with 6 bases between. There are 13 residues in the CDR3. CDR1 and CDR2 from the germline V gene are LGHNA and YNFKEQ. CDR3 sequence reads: CASSQDRDYEQYF. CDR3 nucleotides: TGTGCCAGCAGCCAAGACCGGGACTACGAGCAGTACTTC.

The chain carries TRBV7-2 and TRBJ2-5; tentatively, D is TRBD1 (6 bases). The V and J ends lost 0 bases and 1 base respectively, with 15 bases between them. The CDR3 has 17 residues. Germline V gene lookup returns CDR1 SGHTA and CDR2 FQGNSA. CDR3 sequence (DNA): TGTGCCAGCAGCTTAGCTATACAGGGACCTATCCAAGAGACCCAGTACTTC. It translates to CASSLAIQGPIQETQYF.

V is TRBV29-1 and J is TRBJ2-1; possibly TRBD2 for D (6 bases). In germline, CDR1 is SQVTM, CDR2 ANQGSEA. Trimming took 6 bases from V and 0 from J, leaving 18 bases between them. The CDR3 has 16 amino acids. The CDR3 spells CSVTWDWKSSYNEQFF. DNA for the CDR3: TGCAGCGTGACGTGGGACTGGAAGAGCTCCTACAATGAGCAGTTCTTC.

CDR3 in amino acids: CASSLDRGRQPQHF. The CDR3 DNA reads TGTGCCAGCAGCTTAGACAGGGGGCGGCAGCCCCAGCATTTT. This chain uses TRBV7-8 with TRBJ1-5, with 9 nucleotides matching TRBD1. There are 14 residues in the CDR3. Trimming removed 1 base from V and 7 bases from J; junction bases left unmatched: 2. Germline assignment: CDR1 SGHVS and CDR2 FQNEAQ.

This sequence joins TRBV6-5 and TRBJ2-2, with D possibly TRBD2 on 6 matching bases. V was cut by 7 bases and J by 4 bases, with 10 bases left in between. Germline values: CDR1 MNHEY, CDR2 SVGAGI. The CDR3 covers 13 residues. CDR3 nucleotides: TGTGCCAGCATGCGGGGAATCACCGGGGAGCTGTTTTTT. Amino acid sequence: CASMRGITGELFF.

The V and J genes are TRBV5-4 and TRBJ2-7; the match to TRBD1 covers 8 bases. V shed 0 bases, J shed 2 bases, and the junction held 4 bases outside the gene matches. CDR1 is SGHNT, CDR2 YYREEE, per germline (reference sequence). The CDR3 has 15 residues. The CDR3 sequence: CASSLDGTGPYEQYF. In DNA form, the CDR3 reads TGTGCCAGCAGCTTGGACGGGACAGGTCCCTACGAGCAGTACTTC.

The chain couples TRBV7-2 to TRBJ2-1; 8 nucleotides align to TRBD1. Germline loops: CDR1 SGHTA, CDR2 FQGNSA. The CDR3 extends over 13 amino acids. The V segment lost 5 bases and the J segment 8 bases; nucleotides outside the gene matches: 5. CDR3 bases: TGTGCCAGCAGCCCGGACAGGGATGATGAGCAGTTCTTC. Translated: CASSPDRDDEQFF.

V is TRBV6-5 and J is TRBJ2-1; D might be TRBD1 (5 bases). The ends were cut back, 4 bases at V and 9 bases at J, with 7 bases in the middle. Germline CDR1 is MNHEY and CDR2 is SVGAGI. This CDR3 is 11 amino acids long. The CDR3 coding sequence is TGTGCCAGCAGTTCAGGGTTTGAGCAGTTCTTC. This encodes CASSSGFEQFF.

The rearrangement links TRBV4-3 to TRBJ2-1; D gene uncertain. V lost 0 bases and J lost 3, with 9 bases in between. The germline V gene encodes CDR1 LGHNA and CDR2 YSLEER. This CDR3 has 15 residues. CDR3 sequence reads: CASSQDKLFYNEQFF. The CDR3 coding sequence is TGCGCCAGCAGCCAAGATAAGCTTTTCTACAATGAGCAGTTCTTC.

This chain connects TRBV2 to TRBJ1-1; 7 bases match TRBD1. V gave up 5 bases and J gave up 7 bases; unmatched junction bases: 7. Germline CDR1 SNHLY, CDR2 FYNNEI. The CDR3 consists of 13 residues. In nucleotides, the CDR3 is TGTGCCAGCAGTTTAGGGGGCTGGGGTGAAGCTTTCTTT. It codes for CASSLGGWGEAFF.

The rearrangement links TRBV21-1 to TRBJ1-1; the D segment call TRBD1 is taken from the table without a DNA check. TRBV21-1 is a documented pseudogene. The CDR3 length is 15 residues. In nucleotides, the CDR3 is TGTGCCAGCAGCAAACCGGCTCAGGCGAACACTGAAGCTTTCTTT. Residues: CASSKPAQANTEAFF.